This T cell receptor beta chain was sequenced during a study of blood T cell repertoires in COVID-19. Per the original methods: Estimation of nucleated cell counts was performed using reference gene primer amplification. Assay: immunoSEQ multiplex PCR; the TCRdb copy retains only in-frame clones and omits some. V, J and clone size derive from that table, while D and trimming were established from the DNA sequence. This table has 310,000 or so clones, around nine tenths appearing once. The length of the CDR3 is 14 residues. V shed 6 bases, J shed 8 bases, and the junction held 7 bases outside the gene matches. The germline gives CDR1 SGHTA, CDR2 FQGTGA. In this sample, this clone turned up once.

The TCR sequence derives from a woman in her forties or fifties with active or convalescent COVID-19. The chain links TRBV7-3 to TRBJ1-6; 7 bases are a match to TRBD1. Sequences were obtained from peripheral blood. The CDR3 coding sequence is TGTGCCAGCAGGGGCGGGACAGTGGATTCACCCCTCCACTTT. It encodes CASRGGTVDSPLHF.